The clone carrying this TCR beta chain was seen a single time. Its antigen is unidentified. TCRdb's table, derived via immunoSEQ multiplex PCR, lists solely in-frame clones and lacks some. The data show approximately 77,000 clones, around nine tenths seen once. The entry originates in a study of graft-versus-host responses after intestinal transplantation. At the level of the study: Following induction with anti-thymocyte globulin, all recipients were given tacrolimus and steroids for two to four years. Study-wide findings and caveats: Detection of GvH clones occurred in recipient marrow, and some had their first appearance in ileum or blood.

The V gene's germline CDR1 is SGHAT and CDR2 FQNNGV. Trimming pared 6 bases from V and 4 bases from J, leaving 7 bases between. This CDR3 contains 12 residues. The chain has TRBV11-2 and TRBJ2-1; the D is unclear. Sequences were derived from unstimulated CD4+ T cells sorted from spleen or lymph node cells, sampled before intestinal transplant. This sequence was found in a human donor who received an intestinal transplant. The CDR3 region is CASREEYNEQFF. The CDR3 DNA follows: TGTGCCAGCAGAGAGGAATACAATGAGCAGTTCTTC.